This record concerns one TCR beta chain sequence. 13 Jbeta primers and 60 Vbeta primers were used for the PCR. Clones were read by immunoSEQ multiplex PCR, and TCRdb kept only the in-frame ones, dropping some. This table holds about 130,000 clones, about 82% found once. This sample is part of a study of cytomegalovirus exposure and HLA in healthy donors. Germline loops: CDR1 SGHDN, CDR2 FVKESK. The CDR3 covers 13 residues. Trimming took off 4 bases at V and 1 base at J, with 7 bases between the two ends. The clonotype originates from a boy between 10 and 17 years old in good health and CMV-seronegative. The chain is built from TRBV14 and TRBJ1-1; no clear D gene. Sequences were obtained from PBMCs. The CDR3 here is CASSPLGNTEAFF. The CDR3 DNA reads TGTGCCAGCAGCCCTCTAGGGAACACTGAAGCTTTCTTT.